This T cell receptor beta chain was sequenced during a study of T-cell reconstitution after alpha-beta-depleted transplantation in children. As it was prepared, the TCRbeta library received unique molecular identifiers. TCRdb ran MiXCR on the PCR reads and lists one entry per CDR3 protein. The table has over 300,000 distinct CDR3 sequences, about a tenth seen once. The CDR3 runs to 12 residues. V shed 5 bases and J shed 12 bases, with 14 bases lying between them. Germline values: CDR1 SEHNR, CDR2 FQNEAQ (reference sequence). The chain has TRBV7-9 and TRBJ2-1; D might be TRBD2 (6 bases). This material consisted of PBMCs from the stem cell graft donor, taken from the stem cell graft. The source is a human donor who donated a stem cell graft to a child with acute lymphoblastic leukemia. CDR3 bases: TGTGCCAGCAGCCCCAGGCTAGCGAGGCAGTTCTTC. This sequence encodes CASSPRLARQFF.